A single sample gave rise to the 7 T cell receptor beta chains below, sequenced in a study of T cells in Graves' hyperthyroidism and ophthalmopathy. It was RNA transcripts that yielded the amplified TCR beta CDR3 regions. The TCR CDR3 was amplified in a first-round RT-PCR using the HTBI primer set. TCRdb independently ran MiXCR on the multiplex PCR reads; one entry per CDR3 protein. The sample consists of approximately 380,000 distinct CDR3 sequences, 18% of them appearing once. Sequencing was done on a sample of blood. These receptor sequences come from a man between 18 and 35 years old with Graves' ophthalmopathy.

The sample holds many counts of this clonotype. The genes are TRBV7-9 and TRBJ2-5; maybe TRBD2 (6 bases). Germline lookup yields CDR1 SEHNR and CDR2 FQNEAQ (reference sequence). Trimming took off 1 base at V and 5 bases at J, with 14 bases between the two ends. This CDR3 is 15 amino acids long. The CDR3 nucleotides are TGTGCCAGCAGCTTAGGGGACTCCGCCGGGGAGACCCAGTACTTC. It encodes CASSLGDSAGETQYF.

This clonotype was found once. This chain connects TRBV5-1 to TRBJ2-7; tentative D call: TRBD1 (7 bases). V gave up 4 bases and J gave up 4 bases, with 18 bases separating them. The CDR3 contains 15 residues. Germline values: CDR1 SGHRS, CDR2 YFSETQ. CDR3 protein: CASSPVATGRYEQYF. The CDR3 nucleotides read TGCGCCAGCAGCCCGGTCGCGACAGGGAGGTACGAGCAGTACTTC. The whole variable domain, filled in from reference TRBV5-1 and TRBJ2-7, reads KAGVTQTPRYLIKTRGQQVTLSCSPISGHRSVSWYQQTPGQGLQFLFEYFSETQRNKGNFPGRFSGRQFSNSRSEMNVSTLELGDSALYLCASSPVATGRYEQYFGPGTRLTVT.

On this clonotype: This may be a read error: a much more frequent sequence differs by one nucleotide. This sequence joins TRBV3-1 and TRBJ1-4, with a weak D call TRBD1 (6 bases). This CDR3 has 14 amino acids. The germline gives CDR1 LGHDT, CDR2 YNNKEL (reference sequence). Trimming cost V 3 bases and J 7 bases, with 12 bases left between them. CDR3 residues: CASSQGTLSEKLFF. In DNA, the CDR3 is TGTGCCAGCAGCCAGGGGACACTTAGTGAAAAACTGTTTTTT.

The sample holds many counts of this clonotype. CDR3 DNA sequence: TGCGCCAGCAGCTTGGCCGGCAGGGGTTACGTTGATACGCAGTATTTT. This gives the protein CASSLAGRGYVDTQYF. The chain couples TRBV5-1 to TRBJ2-3, with a tentative D call TRBD1 (6 bases). Germline CDR1 and CDR2: SGHRS and YFSETQ. Trimming took 0 bases from V and 6 from J, leaving 17 bases between them. This CDR3 contains 16 residues.

The chain employs TRBV14 and TRBJ1-2; D not certain. The CDR3 runs to 14 residues. Per the germline V gene, CDR1 is SGHDN and CDR2 is FVKESK. Trimming stripped 3 bases from V and 1 base from J, with 9 bases between. In DNA, the CDR3 is TGTGCCAGCAGCCAGCTGACAAATAACTATGGCTACACCTTC. Amino acid sequence: CASSQLTNNYGYTF.

This clonotype was detected many times. The chain carries TRBV5-7 and TRBJ2-7; D is unresolved. TRBV5-7 is labeled an ORF, and its function is uncertain. Trimming cost V 2 bases and J 5 bases, with 8 bases left between them. CDR3 length: 12 residues. DNA for the CDR3: TGTGCCAGCAGCTTAGGGCAGGACGAGCAGTACTTC. This gives the protein CASSLGQDEQYF.

The rearrangement joins TRBV28 to TRBJ1-4; 10 bases fit TRBD1. Germline V CDR1 and CDR2: MDHEN, SYDVKM. The CDR3 covers 14 residues. V lost 7 bases to trimming and J lost 8 bases; unmatched junction nucleotides: 7. CDR3 DNA sequence: TGTGCCAGCATTTCGACAGGGGGCCTCGAAAAACTGTTTTTT. This encodes CASISTGGLEKLFF. Supplemented by reference TRBV28 and TRBJ1-4, the full variable domain reads DVKVTQSSRYLVKRTGEKVFLECVQDMDHENMFWYRQDPGLGLRLIYFSYDVKMKEKGDIPEGYSVSREKKERFSLILESASTNQTSMYLCASISTGGLEKLFFGSGTQLSVL.